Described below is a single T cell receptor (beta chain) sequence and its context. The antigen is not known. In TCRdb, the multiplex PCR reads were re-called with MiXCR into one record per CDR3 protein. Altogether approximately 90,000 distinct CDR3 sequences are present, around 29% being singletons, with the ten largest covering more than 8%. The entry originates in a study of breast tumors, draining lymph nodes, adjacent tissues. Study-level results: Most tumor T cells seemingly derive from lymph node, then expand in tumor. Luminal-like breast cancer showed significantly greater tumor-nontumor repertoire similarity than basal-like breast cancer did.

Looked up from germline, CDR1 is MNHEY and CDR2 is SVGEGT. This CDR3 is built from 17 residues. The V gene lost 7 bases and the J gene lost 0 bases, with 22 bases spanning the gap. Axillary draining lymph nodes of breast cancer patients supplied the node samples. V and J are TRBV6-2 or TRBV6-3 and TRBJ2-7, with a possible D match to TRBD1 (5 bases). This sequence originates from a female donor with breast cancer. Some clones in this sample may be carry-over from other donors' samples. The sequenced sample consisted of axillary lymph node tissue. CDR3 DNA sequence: TGTGCCAGCACATTAGAGACGTTCCAGGGATCCTCCTACGAGCAGTACTTC. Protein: CASTLETFQGSSYEQYF.